This T cell receptor (beta chain) was captured in a study of molecular identifiers for immune sequencing clone quantification. TCRdb re-derived calls from the PCR reads in MiXCR, one entry per CDR3 protein. The profile shows more than 450,000 distinct CDR3 sequences, around 25% of them singletons. Trimming removed 5 bases from V and 2 bases from J; junction bases left unmatched: 6. CDR3 length equals 14 residues. Germline CDR1 reads LNHDA; CDR2 reads SQIVND (reference sequence). The chain is built from TRBV19 and TRBJ2-7; 7 nucleotides align to TRBD1. The source material was naive CD8+ T cells from blood, with Jurkat cell RNA spiked in. Noted subset: FACS-sorted CD8+CD4-CCR7+CD45RA+ naive T cells. The source is a human donor in good health. Some libraries in this study had Jurkat cell RNA spiked in. This CDR3 is CASSSWDSTYEQYF. Here the CDR3 DNA reads TGTGCCAGTAGTTCCTGGGACAGCACCTACGAGCAGTACTTC.